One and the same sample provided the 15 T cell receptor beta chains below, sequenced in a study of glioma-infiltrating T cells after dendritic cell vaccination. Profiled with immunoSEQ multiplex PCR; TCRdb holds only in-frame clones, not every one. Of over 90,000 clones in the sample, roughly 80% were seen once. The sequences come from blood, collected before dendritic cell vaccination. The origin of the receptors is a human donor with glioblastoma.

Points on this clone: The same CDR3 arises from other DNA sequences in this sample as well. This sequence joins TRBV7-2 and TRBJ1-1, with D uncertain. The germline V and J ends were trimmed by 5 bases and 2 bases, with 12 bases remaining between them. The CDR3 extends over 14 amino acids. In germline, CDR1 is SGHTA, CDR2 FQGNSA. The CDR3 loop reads CASSHSGENTEAFF. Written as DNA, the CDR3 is TGTGCCAGCAGCCACTCCGGAGAAAACACTGAAGCTTTCTTT.

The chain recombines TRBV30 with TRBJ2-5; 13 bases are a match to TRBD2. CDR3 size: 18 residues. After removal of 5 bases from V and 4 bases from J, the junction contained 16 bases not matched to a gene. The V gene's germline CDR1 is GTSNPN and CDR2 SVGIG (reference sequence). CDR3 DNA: TGTGCCTGGGCCCCCGGACTAGCGGGGGCCGAAGGAATAGAGACCCAGTACTTC. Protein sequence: CAWAPGLAGAEGIETQYF. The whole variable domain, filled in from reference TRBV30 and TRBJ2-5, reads SQTIHQWPATLVQPVGSPLSLECTVEGTSNPNLYWYRQAAGRGLQLLFYSVGIGQISSEVPQNLSASRPQDRQFILSSKKLLLSDSGFYLCAWAPGLAGAEGIETQYFGPGTRLLVL.

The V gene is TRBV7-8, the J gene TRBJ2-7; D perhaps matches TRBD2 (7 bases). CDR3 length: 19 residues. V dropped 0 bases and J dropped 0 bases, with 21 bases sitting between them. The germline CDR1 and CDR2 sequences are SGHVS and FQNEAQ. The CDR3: CASSLASGRGGRSSYEQYF. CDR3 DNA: TGTGCCAGCAGCTTAGCTTCAGGCCGCGGGGGCCGAAGCTCCTACGAGCAGTACTTC.

This chain's CDR3 is CASSLTGIGYTF. CDR3 coding DNA: TGCGCCAGCAGCTTAACAGGGATTGGCTACACCTTC. The rearrangement uses TRBV5-1 and TRBJ1-2, with D perhaps matching TRBD1 (6 bases). V was trimmed by 2 bases and J by 7 bases, leaving 9 bases between them. CDR1 is SGHRS, CDR2 YFSETQ, per germline. This CDR3 is 12 amino acids long.

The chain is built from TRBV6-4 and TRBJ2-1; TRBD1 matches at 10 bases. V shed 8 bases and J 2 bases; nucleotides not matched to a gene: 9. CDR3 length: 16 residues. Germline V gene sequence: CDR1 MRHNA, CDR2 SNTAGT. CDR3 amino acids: CASSEGTGVAYNEQFF. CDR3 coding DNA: TGTGCCAGCTCCGAAGGGACAGGGGTGGCCTACAATGAGCAGTTCTTC.

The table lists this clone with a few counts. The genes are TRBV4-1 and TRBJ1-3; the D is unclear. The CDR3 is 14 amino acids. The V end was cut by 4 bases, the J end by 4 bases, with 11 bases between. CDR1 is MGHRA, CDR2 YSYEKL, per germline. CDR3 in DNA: TGCGCCAGCAGCCCGGGAACGTCCGGAAACACCATATATTTT. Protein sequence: CASSPGTSGNTIYF.

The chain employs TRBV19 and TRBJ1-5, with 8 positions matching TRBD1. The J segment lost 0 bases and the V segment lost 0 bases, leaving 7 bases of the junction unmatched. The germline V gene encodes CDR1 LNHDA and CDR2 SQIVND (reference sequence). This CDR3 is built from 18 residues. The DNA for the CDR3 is TGTGCCAGTAGTATAGATCCGGCGACAGGGGATAGCAATCAGCCCCAGCATTTT. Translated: CASSIDPATGDSNQPQHF. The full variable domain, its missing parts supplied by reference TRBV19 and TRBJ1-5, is DGGITQSPKYLFRKEGQNVTLSCEQNLNHDAMYWYRQDPGQGLRLIYYSQIVNDFQKGDIAEGYSVSREKKESFPLTVTSAQKNPTAFYLCASSIDPATGDSNQPQHFGDGTRLSIL.

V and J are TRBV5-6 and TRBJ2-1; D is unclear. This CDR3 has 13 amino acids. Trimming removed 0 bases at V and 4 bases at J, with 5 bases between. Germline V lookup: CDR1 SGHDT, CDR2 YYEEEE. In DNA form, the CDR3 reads TGTGCCAGCAGCTTGGCAGATTACAATGAGCAGTTCTTC. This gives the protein CASSLADYNEQFF.

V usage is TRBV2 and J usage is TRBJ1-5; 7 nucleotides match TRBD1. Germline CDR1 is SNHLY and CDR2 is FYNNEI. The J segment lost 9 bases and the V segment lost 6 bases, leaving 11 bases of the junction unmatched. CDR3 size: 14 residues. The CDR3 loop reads CASRSGTVVGPQHF. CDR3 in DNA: TGTGCCAGCAGGTCCGGGACAGTCGTTGGGCCCCAGCATTTT.

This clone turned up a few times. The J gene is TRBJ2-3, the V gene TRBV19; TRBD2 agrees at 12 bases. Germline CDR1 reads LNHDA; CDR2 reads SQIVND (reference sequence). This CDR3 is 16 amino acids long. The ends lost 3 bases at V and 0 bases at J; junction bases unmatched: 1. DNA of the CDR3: TGTGCCAGTAGTATGGGACTAGCGGGCAGCACAGATACGCAGTATTTT. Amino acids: CASSMGLAGSTDTQYF.

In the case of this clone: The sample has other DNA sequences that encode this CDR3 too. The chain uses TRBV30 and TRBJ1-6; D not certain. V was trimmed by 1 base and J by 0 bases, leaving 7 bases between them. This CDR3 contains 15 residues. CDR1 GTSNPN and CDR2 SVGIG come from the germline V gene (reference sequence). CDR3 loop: CAWSELSSYNSPLHF. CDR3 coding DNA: TGTGCCTGGAGTGAACTGAGCTCCTATAATTCACCCCTCCACTTT.

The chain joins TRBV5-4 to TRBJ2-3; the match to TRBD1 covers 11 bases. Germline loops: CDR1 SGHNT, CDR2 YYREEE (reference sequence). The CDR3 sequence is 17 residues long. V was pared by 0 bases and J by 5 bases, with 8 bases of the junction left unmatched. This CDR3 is CASSLAWTGGEGDTQYF. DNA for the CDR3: TGTGCCAGCAGCTTGGCCTGGACAGGGGGCGAGGGAGATACGCAGTATTTT.

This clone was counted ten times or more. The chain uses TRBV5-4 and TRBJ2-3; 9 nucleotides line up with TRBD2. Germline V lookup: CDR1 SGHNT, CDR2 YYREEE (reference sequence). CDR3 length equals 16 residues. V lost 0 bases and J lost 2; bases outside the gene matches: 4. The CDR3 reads CASSLATSGSTDTQYF. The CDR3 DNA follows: TGTGCCAGCAGCTTGGCCACTAGCGGGTCCACAGATACGCAGTATTTT. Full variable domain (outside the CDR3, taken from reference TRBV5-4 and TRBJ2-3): ETGVTQSPTHLIKTRGQQVTLRCSSQSGHNTVSWYQQALGQGPQFIFQYYREEENGRGNFPPRFSGLQFPNYSSELNVNALELDDSALYLCASSLATSGSTDTQYFGPGTRLTVL.

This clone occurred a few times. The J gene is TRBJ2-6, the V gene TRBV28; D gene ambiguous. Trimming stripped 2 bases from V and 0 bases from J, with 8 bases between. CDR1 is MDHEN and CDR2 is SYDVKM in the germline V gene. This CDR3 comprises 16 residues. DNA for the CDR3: TGTGCCAGCAGTTTAGTGGCAGTCTCTGGGGCCAACGTCCTGACTTTC. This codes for CASSLVAVSGANVLTF.

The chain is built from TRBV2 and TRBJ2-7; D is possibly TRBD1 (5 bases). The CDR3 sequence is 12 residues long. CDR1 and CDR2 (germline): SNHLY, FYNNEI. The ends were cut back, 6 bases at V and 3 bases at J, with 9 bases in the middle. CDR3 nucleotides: TGTGCCAGCAGGCAGGGTGGCTACGAGCAGTACTTC. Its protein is CASRQGGYEQYF.